The sample holds a few counts of the clone carrying this T cell receptor (beta chain). The source of the sample is a study of CD8 T cells in ankylosing spondylitis. CDR1 and CDR2 (germline): KGHSH, LQKENI. Trimming removed 3 bases from V and 3 bases from J, with 18 bases in between. The CDR3 runs 16 residues. TCRdb re-called the 5' RACE reads through MiXCR, storing one row per CDR3 protein. Of 200,000 to 300,000 distinct CDR3 sequences detected, around 10% appear once; the ten largest clones hold under 8%. Source material: blood, either unsorted or a sorted T cell fraction (not recorded which). V usage is TRBV18 and J usage is TRBJ2-7, with D perhaps TRBD1 or TRBD2 (6 bases each). The clonotype comes from a male donor with ankylosing spondylitis or in good health (not recorded which). The CDR3 spells CASSPAGGSELYEQYF. DNA for the CDR3: TGTGCCAGCTCACCTGCCGGGGGCTCTGAGCTCTACGAGCAGTACTTC.